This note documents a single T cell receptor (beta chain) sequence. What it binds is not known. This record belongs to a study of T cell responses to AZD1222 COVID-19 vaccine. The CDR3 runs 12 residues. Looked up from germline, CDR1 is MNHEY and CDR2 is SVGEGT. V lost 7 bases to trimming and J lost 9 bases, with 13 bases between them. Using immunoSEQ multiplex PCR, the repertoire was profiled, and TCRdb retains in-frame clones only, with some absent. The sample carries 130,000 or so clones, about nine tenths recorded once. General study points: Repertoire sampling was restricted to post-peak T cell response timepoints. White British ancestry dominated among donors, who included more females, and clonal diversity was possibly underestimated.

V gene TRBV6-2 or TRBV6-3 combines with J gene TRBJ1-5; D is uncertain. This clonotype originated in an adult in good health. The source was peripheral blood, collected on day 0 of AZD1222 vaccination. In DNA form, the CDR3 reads TGTGCCAGCACCCCTGGTGGGCGGCCCCAGCATTTT. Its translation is CASTPGGRPQHF.